This T cell receptor (beta chain) was profiled in a study of human T cells and chemical hapten exposure. Whole-study findings and limits: Counts of expanded TCRs at PT1 were positively correlated with patch test score.

The sample holds many counts of this clonotype. The antigen remains undetermined. Time point noted: pre-sensitization, week 0. Treatment: therapeutic diphenylcyclopropenone sensitization with weekly scalp DPC. TCRdb called the RACE reads again in MiXCR, with one record for every CDR3 protein. The sample includes about 380,000 distinct CDR3 sequences, around 5.5% of them seen just once. This TCR derives from a woman between 45 and 60 years old with alopecia areata. Some clones in this sample may be carry-over from other donors' samples. Sample: whole blood, taken in connection with sensitization to the hapten diphenylcyclopropenone (DPC).

The CDR3 protein is CASSLSGARGSTEAFF. In DNA, the CDR3 is TGTGCCAGCAGCTTAAGTGGGGCCCGAGGGAGCACTGAAGCTTTCTTT. The chain carries TRBV7-2 and TRBJ1-1; a weak D match, TRBD1 (5 bases). The V gene's germline CDR1 is SGHTA and CDR2 FQGNSA. CDR3 size: 16 residues. The V end lost 2 bases, the J end lost 4 bases, and 17 bases lay between the germline ends.